This passage covers 9 T cell receptor beta chains from one sample sequenced in a study of T-cell reconstitution after alpha-beta-depleted transplantation in children. A library of TCRbeta sequences, prepared with unique molecular identifiers, was generated. In TCRdb, the PCR reads were re-called with MiXCR into one record per CDR3 protein. The sample has under 300,000 distinct CDR3 sequences; 11% are singletons. The source was peripheral blood, collected 180 days after TCRalphabeta/CD19-depleted stem cell transplant. These receptors were taken from a male patient aged 2-10 years who had a stem cell transplant for chronic granulomatous disease, so the T cells may come from the graft donor.

V and J are TRBV7-6 and TRBJ2-5; D gene uncertain. Germline V gene data show CDR1 as SGHVS and CDR2 as FNYEAQ. V was pared by 1 base and J by 5 bases, with 5 bases between. The length of the CDR3 is 12 residues. This CDR3 reads CASSLDVETQYF. For the CDR3, the DNA is TGTGCCAGCAGCTTAGACGTGGAGACCCAGTACTTC. The full variable domain, with the rest looked up from reference TRBV7-6 and TRBJ2-5, is GAGVSQSPRYKVTKRGQDVALRCDPISGHVSLYWYRQALGQGPEFLTYFNYEAQQDKSGLPNDRFSAERPEGSISTLTIQRTEQRDSAMYRCASSLDVETQYFGPGTRLLVL.

In its sample, this clonotype was seen many times. This chain links TRBV9 with TRBJ2-1; TRBD1 might be the D (6 bases). V was trimmed by 4 bases and J by 9 bases, leaving 17 bases between them. Germline values: CDR1 SGDLS, CDR2 YYNGEE. CDR3 size: 14 residues. The CDR3 DNA reads as TGTGCCAGCAGCCCCCCACAGGGACCGTTTGAGCAGTTCTTC. Amino acids: CASSPPQGPFEQFF.

This clonotype was counted at least ten times. The chain has TRBV7-2 and TRBJ2-7; 10 nucleotides line up with TRBD2. Trimming removed 1 base from V and 2 bases from J; junction bases left unmatched: 2. Germline assignment: CDR1 SGHTA and CDR2 FQGNSA. The CDR3 has 15 residues. CDR3 bases: TGTGCCAGCAGCTTAGTTACTAGCGGGACCTACGAGCAGTACTTC. This encodes CASSLVTSGTYEQYF. The entire variable domain, with the rest obtained from reference TRBV7-2 and TRBJ2-7, is as follows: GAGVSQSPSNKVTEKGKDVELRCDPISGHTALYWYRQSLGQGLEFLIYFQGNSAPDKSGLPSDRFSAERTGGSVSTLTIQRTQQEDSAVYLCASSLVTSGTYEQYFGPGTRLTVT.

This clonotype occurred many times. This rearrangement joins TRBV12-3 or TRBV12-4 to TRBJ1-2, with D unclear. This CDR3 spans 13 amino acids. Trimming stripped 3 bases from V and 4 bases from J, with 9 bases between. The CDR3 DNA is TGTGCCAGCAGTTTTAATTTTGGCTATGGCTACACCTTC. This translates into CASSFNFGYGYTF.

This clonotype has at least ten counts. The rearrangement uses TRBV12-3 or TRBV12-4 and TRBJ2-2; TRBD2 aligns across 13 bases. The V gene end was trimmed by 4 bases and the J gene end by 4 bases; junction bases not matched to a gene: 12. This CDR3 has 19 amino acids. The CDR3 bases are TGTGCCAGCAGTTCCGCGCGACTAGCGGGGGGACCTGGCACCGGGGAGCTGTTTTTT. The encoded protein is CASSSARLAGGPGTGELFF.

This chain uses TRBV30 with TRBJ1-2; 7 bases align to TRBD1. Germline V CDR1 and CDR2: GTSNPN, SVGIG (reference sequence). The CDR3 runs 14 residues. The trim removed 2 bases at V and 5 bases at J, leaving 8 bases unmatched. The CDR3 nucleotides read TGTGCCTGGAGTCAACAGGGGACCTTTTATGGCTACACCTTC. It encodes CAWSQQGTFYGYTF.

This clonotype was found many times. The gene calls are TRBV10-3 and TRBJ2-7; maybe TRBD1 (5 bases). V lost 10 bases and J lost 0, with 16 bases in between. Germline CDR1 is ENHRY and CDR2 is SYGVKD. This CDR3 spans 14 amino acids. CDR3 protein: CATSDNLSSYEQYF. CDR3 DNA sequence: TGTGCCACCTCGGACAACCTCAGCTCCTACGAGCAGTACTTC.

In this sample, this clonotype turned up a few times. V usage is TRBV12-3 or TRBV12-4 and J usage is TRBJ2-2; D is perhaps TRBD1 or TRBD2 (5 bases each). The CDR3 length is 18 residues. Trimming took 3 bases from V and 2 from J, leaving 19 bases between them. CDR3 DNA: TGTGCCAGCAGTTTTAGGTTAGGGCCAGGGAGAAACACCGGGGAGCTGTTTTTT. Its protein is CASSFRLGPGRNTGELFF.

This clonotype was counted ten times or more. The chain links TRBV28 to TRBJ2-1; 8 positions match TRBD2. Germline CDR1 is MDHEN and CDR2 is SYDVKM. Trimming removed 2 bases from V and 3 bases from J; junction bases left unmatched: 6. The CDR3 is 16 amino acids. CDR3: CASSLIAGGLYNEQFF. CDR3 bases: TGTGCCAGCAGTTTAATTGCGGGAGGACTCTACAATGAGCAGTTCTTC.